A single sample gave rise to the 31 T cell receptor beta chains below, sequenced in a study of cytomegalovirus exposure and HLA in healthy donors. Sequenced by immunoSEQ multiplex PCR; TCRdb stores in-frame clones only, minus some. The sample consists of 75,000 to 90,000 clones, almost 97% of them appearing once. The sequenced sample was PBMCs. Every receptor here comes from a man between 18 and 35 years old in good health and CMV-seropositive.

The chain uses TRBV19 and TRBJ2-7, with D tentatively TRBD1 (6 bases). Germline V gene data show CDR1 as LNHDA and CDR2 as SQIVND (reference sequence). V was pared by 4 bases and J by 2 bases, with 15 bases between. CDR3 size: 15 residues. The CDR3 loop reads CASSKRQAYAYEQYF. CDR3 DNA: TGTGCCAGTAGTAAAAGACAGGCCTACGCCTACGAGCAGTACTTC.

The CDR3 nucleotides read TGTGCCAGCAGTCGACCCTTAGCGGGAGAGCGCTACGAGCAGTACTTC. This translates into CASSRPLAGERYEQYF. V usage is TRBV4-2 and J usage is TRBJ2-7; 9 nucleotides match TRBD2. V was clipped by 6 bases and J by 3 bases; unmatched bases: 12. This CDR3 has 16 amino acids. CDR1 and CDR2 (germline): LGHNA, YNFKEQ.

This chain connects TRBV28 to TRBJ2-2; D is undetermined. CDR3 length equals 14 residues. The germline CDR1 and CDR2 sequences are MDHEN and SYDVKM. Trimming left V 2 bases short and J 4 bases short, with 8 bases between. The CDR3 DNA follows: TGTGCCAGCAGTTTAACAGTTCCCACCGGGGAGCTGTTTTTT. This translates into CASSLTVPTGELFF.

This chain joins TRBV19 and TRBJ2-1, with unresolved D. The CDR3 loop spans 19 amino acids. Germline lookup yields CDR1 LNHDA and CDR2 SQIVND (reference sequence). V dropped 6 bases and J dropped 0 bases, with 24 bases sitting between them. CDR3 amino acids: CASSPLRGNLLSSYNEQFF. In nucleotides, the CDR3 is TGTGCCAGTAGCCCCCTCCGCGGAAACCTCCTGAGCTCCTACAATGAGCAGTTCTTC.

V gene TRBV28 combines with J gene TRBJ1-2; 8 bases match TRBD1. The CDR3 runs to 14 residues. Germline CDR1 is MDHEN and CDR2 is SYDVKM. V lost 7 bases and J lost 7; bases outside the gene matches: 11. As DNA, the CDR3 is TGTGCCAGCACCCAGGGGGCAAAGGCTCTTGGCTACACCTTC. This encodes CASTQGAKALGYTF.

This rearrangement joins TRBV6-1 to TRBJ1-5; D gene unclear. The germline V gene encodes CDR1 MNHNS and CDR2 SASEGT. V was clipped by 0 bases and J by 9 bases, with 9 bases between them. The CDR3 extends over 13 amino acids. This CDR3 reads CASSEALLWPQHF. As DNA, the CDR3 is TGTGCCAGCAGTGAAGCACTTTTATGGCCCCAGCATTTT.

This chain uses TRBV19 with TRBJ2-4; TRBD1 aligns across 7 bases. V was clipped by 9 bases and J by 9 bases; unmatched bases: 11. CDR1 and CDR2 from the germline V gene are LNHDA and SQIVND (reference sequence). This CDR3 is built from 13 residues. In DNA form, the CDR3 reads TGTGCCAGCCGGTTGACAGGGATTCGCATTCAGTACTTC. This translates into CASRLTGIRIQYF. The full variable domain, its missing parts supplied by reference TRBV19 and TRBJ2-4, is DGGITQSPKYLFRKEGQNVTLSCEQNLNHDAMYWYRQDPGQGLRLIYYSQIVNDFQKGDIAEGYSVSREKKESFPLTVTSAQKNPTAFYLCASRLTGIRIQYFGAGTRLSVL.

On this clone: A junction end diverges from the germline sequence, so it may reflect a read error. Other DNA sequences of this sample code for an identical CDR3. CDR3 coding DNA: TGTGCCAGCAGCGTAGACCGGACAGGGCGGAACACCGGGGAACTGTTTTTT. This codes for CASSVDRTGRNTGELFF. The chain couples TRBV9 to TRBJ2-2, with 8 positions matching TRBD1. Germline V CDR1 and CDR2: SGDLS, YYNGEE. CDR3 length: 17 residues.

V gene TRBV6-5 combines with J gene TRBJ2-2; the match to TRBD1 covers 7 bases. After removal of 2 bases from V and 4 bases from J, the junction contained 7 bases not matched to a gene. CDR3 size: 16 residues. CDR1 and CDR2 from the germline V gene are MNHEY and SVGAGI. The CDR3 sequence: CASSYKDRAATGELFF. The CDR3 DNA sequence: TGTGCCAGCAGTTACAAAGACAGGGCGGCCACCGGGGAGCTGTTTTTT.

This sequence joins TRBV11-2 and TRBJ2-1; D is perhaps TRBD1 (6 bases). Per germline, CDR1 SGHAT and CDR2 FQNNGV. This CDR3 is 16 amino acids long. V was pared by 5 bases and J by 6 bases, with 20 bases between. The CDR3 sequence is CASSPSKGRGVNEQFF. The CDR3, as DNA: TGTGCCAGCAGCCCCTCAAAGGGCAGGGGAGTCAATGAGCAGTTCTTC.

This clone has only a few counts. The genes are TRBV18 and TRBJ2-6, with a possible D match to TRBD1 (6 bases). Trimming removed 2 bases at V and 3 bases at J, with 14 bases between. The CDR3 is 17 amino acids. Per germline, CDR1 KGHSH and CDR2 LQKENI. CDR3 protein: CASSPETGQFGANVLTF. The CDR3 DNA follows: TGTGCCAGCTCACCAGAGACAGGCCAATTTGGGGCCAACGTCCTGACTTTC.

The rearrangement uses TRBV10-1 and TRBJ2-7; 12 nucleotides match TRBD2. Germline V lookup: CDR1 WNHNN, CDR2 SYGVQD (reference sequence). Trimming at V came to 0 bases and at J to 6 bases, leaving 3 bases not matched to a gene. This CDR3 has 15 amino acids. The CDR3 bases are TGCGCCAGCAGTGAGTCGAGACTAGCGGGAGCCGAGCAGTACTTC. Amino acid sequence: CASSESRLAGAEQYF.

The chain is built from TRBV5-1 and TRBJ1-6; possibly TRBD1 for D (5 bases). Germline V lookup: CDR1 SGHRS, CDR2 YFSETQ. Deletions cut 1 base from V and 0 bases from J, with 17 bases between. The CDR3 runs to 19 residues. The CDR3 here is CASSLTPTAESSYNSPLHF. The CDR3 DNA reads TGCGCCAGCAGCTTGACACCGACAGCCGAGAGCTCCTATAATTCACCCCTCCACTTT.

The chain uses TRBV19 and TRBJ1-1, with 9 positions matching TRBD1. The CDR3 extends over 13 amino acids. Looked up from germline, CDR1 is LNHDA and CDR2 is SQIVND (reference sequence). The junction had 8 bases not matched to a gene; V was cut back by 6 bases and J by 9 bases. The CDR3 loop reads CASSLGGTGKAFF. CDR3 in DNA: TGTGCCAGTAGCCTCGGCGGGACAGGGAAAGCTTTCTTT.

The chain carries TRBV13 and TRBJ2-3; D not certain. Trimming shortened V by 9 bases and J by 5 bases, and 9 bases separated the two germline ends. The CDR3 is made up of 11 amino acids. Germline V gene sequence: CDR1 PRHDT, CDR2 FYEKMQ (reference sequence). Here the CDR3 reads CASRVGDTQYF. The CDR3 DNA reads as TGTGCCAGTCGGGTAGGAGATACGCAGTATTTT. Complete variable domain (other parts from reference TRBV13 and TRBJ2-3): AAGVIQSPRHLIKEKRETATLKCYPIPRHDTVYWYQQGPGQDPQFLISFYEKMQSDKGSIPDRFSAQQFSDYHSELNMSSLELGDSALYFCASRVGDTQYFGPGTRLTVL.

The rearrangement links TRBV9 to TRBJ1-1, with TRBD1 matching 10 bases. The CDR3 length is 18 residues. Per the germline V gene, CDR1 is SGDLS and CDR2 is YYNGEE. V trimming: 2 bases; J trimming: 5 bases; junction bases outside the gene matches: 15. The CDR3 nucleotides are TGTGCCAGCAGCGTCTCGGTCCCGGGACAGGGGAGAGATACTGAAGCTTTCTTT. Its protein product is CASSVSVPGQGRDTEAFF.

V and J are TRBV27 and TRBJ2-3; 10 bases are shared with TRBD2. The CDR3 contains 13 residues. J lost 4 bases, V lost 5 bases, and 0 bases had no gene match. Germline V lookup: CDR1 MNHEY, CDR2 SMNVEV (reference sequence). Here the CDR3 DNA reads TGTGCCAGCAGTCTAGCGGGAGCAGATACGCAGTATTTT. Its protein product is CASSLAGADTQYF.

V and J are TRBV27 and TRBJ2-1; D may be TRBD1 (5 bases). The ends were cut back, 3 bases at V and 13 bases at J, with 10 bases in the middle. Per germline, CDR1 MNHEY and CDR2 SMNVEV (reference sequence). The CDR3 is made up of 11 amino acids. CDR3 loop: CASSFQGTQFF. The CDR3 nucleotides are TGTGCCAGCAGTTTCCAGGGTACTCAGTTCTTC.

The table lists this clone with a few counts. The chain links TRBV19 to TRBJ2-7; D possibly corresponds to TRBD2 (6 bases). V gave up 6 bases and J gave up 2 bases, with 17 bases separating them. Per the germline V gene, CDR1 is LNHDA and CDR2 is SQIVND (reference sequence). The CDR3 covers 15 residues. The CDR3 DNA sequence: TGTGCCAGTAGATCTGGAGCGGGTTCAGCCTACGAGCAGTACTTC. It is translated as CASRSGAGSAYEQYF.

V and J are TRBV7-9 and TRBJ1-1, with 9 bases identical to TRBD1. The CDR3 extends over 15 amino acids. CDR1 and CDR2 (germline): SEHNR, FQNEAQ (reference sequence). V was pared by 1 base and J by 6 bases, with 6 bases of the junction left unmatched. The CDR3 nucleotides are TGTGCCAGCAGCTTAGTTGGGACAGGGAGCCCTGAAGCTTTCTTT. Its translation: CASSLVGTGSPEAFF.

This rearrangement joins TRBV7-9 to TRBJ1-5, with TRBD1 as a possible D gene (5 bases). This CDR3 has 14 residues. Germline CDR1 SEHNR, CDR2 FQNEAQ (reference sequence). Trimming took 5 bases from V and 4 from J, leaving 12 bases between them. CDR3 in amino acids: CASSPLKGNQPQHF. The CDR3 DNA reads TGTGCCAGCAGCCCCCTGAAGGGGAATCAGCCCCAGCATTTT.

This chain links TRBV4-1 with TRBJ2-7, with D tentatively TRBD2 (6 bases). The germline V gene encodes CDR1 MGHRA and CDR2 YSYEKL. Trimming shortened V by 1 base and J by 3 bases, and 16 bases separated the two germline ends. The CDR3 sequence is 16 residues long. In DNA, the CDR3 is TGCGCCAGCAGCCAAGGAATTCGGGGGTGGGACTACGAGCAGTACTTC. This encodes CASSQGIRGWDYEQYF.

The chain is built from TRBV6-5 and TRBJ1-4, with unresolved D. This CDR3 spans 13 amino acids. V was pared by 9 bases and J by 8 bases, with 16 bases between. Germline CDR1 is MNHEY and CDR2 is SVGAGI. CDR3 sequence reads: CASKRSLGEKLFF. Here the CDR3 DNA reads TGTGCCAGTAAGCGGTCGTTGGGGGAAAAACTGTTTTTT.

The chain uses TRBV5-5 and TRBJ2-6, with 8 nucleotides matching TRBD1. The CDR3 runs 18 residues. V lost 4 bases to trimming and J lost 4 bases; unmatched junction nucleotides: 13. CDR1 is SGHKS and CDR2 is YYEKEE in the germline V gene (reference sequence). CDR3 residues: CASSHSGTGSSGANVLTF. The CDR3 DNA follows: TGTGCCAGCAGCCACTCCGGGACAGGCAGCTCCGGGGCCAACGTCCTGACTTTC.

V is TRBV28 and J is TRBJ2-7; D remains unclear. This CDR3 contains 13 residues. Trimming removed 2 bases from V and 3 bases from J, with 8 bases in between. Germline V gene sequence: CDR1 MDHEN, CDR2 SYDVKM. Here the CDR3 reads CASSLGQNYEQYF. In DNA form, the CDR3 reads TGTGCCAGCAGTTTAGGTCAGAACTACGAGCAGTACTTC.

This chain uses TRBV7-8 with TRBJ1-2; 9 bases agree with TRBD1. This CDR3 is built from 15 residues. With 5 bases clipped from V and 4 bases from J, the junction kept 8 bases outside the gene matches. Per the germline V gene, CDR1 is SGHVS and CDR2 is FQNEAQ. CDR3 DNA: TGTGCCAGCAGCACGGGACAGGGTAAATCCTATGGCTACACCTTC. Amino acids: CASSTGQGKSYGYTF.

The J gene is TRBJ2-4, the V gene TRBV25-1, with a tentative D call TRBD1 (6 bases). The CDR3 loop spans 15 amino acids. CDR1 and CDR2 (germline): MGHDK, SYGVNS. Trimming took off 9 bases at V and 3 bases at J, with 18 bases between the two ends. The CDR3 DNA reads as TGTGCCAGGCGCAACAGGGTATGTGTCAAAAACATTCAGTACTTC. Its protein is CARRNRVCVKNIQYF.

The chain is built from TRBV27 and TRBJ1-2, with 9 bases matching TRBD1. The CDR3 is made up of 14 amino acids. After removal of 3 bases from V and 4 bases from J, the junction contained 3 bases not matched to a gene. From germline, CDR1 is MNHEY and CDR2 SMNVEV (reference sequence). CDR3 nucleotide sequence: TGTGCCAGCAGTTTTTCGGACAGGGGCTATGGCTACACCTTC. Protein sequence: CASSFSDRGYGYTF.

The V call is TRBV9, the J call TRBJ2-1; possibly TRBD1 for D (6 bases). Germline V gene lookup returns CDR1 SGDLS and CDR2 YYNGEE. Trimming shortened V by 0 bases and J by 1 base, and 8 bases separated the two germline ends. CDR3 length equals 15 residues. This CDR3 reads CASSVGQVSYNEQFF. DNA of the CDR3: TGTGCCAGCAGCGTAGGACAGGTATCCTACAATGAGCAGTTCTTC.

The chain employs TRBV5-1 and TRBJ2-2; 7 nucleotides match TRBD1. With V trimmed by 0 bases and J by 5 bases, 4 bases remained unmatched. The CDR3 has 15 amino acids. The V gene's germline CDR1 is SGHRS and CDR2 YFSETQ. Here the CDR3 reads CASSLGQGLTGELFF. The CDR3 DNA is TGCGCCAGCAGCTTGGGACAGGGCCTGACCGGGGAGCTGTTTTTT. The variable domain in full, with the rest retrieved from reference TRBV5-1 and TRBJ2-2, is KAGVTQTPRYLIKTRGQQVTLSCSPISGHRSVSWYQQTPGQGLQFLFEYFSETQRNKGNFPGRFSGRQFSNSRSEMNVSTLELGDSALYLCASSLGQGLTGELFFGEGSRLTVL.

The chain joins TRBV18 to TRBJ1-2, with D possibly being TRBD1 (5 bases). Germline CDR1 KGHSH, CDR2 LQKENI. Trimming removed 6 bases from V and 0 bases from J, with 14 bases in between. The CDR3 totals 15 residues. The CDR3 coding sequence is TGTGCCAGCTCGCCCCCGGCAGGGTCTAACTATGGCTACACCTTC. Translation gives CASSPPAGSNYGYTF. Combining the CDR3 with reference TRBV18 and TRBJ1-2 gives the whole variable domain NAGVMQNPRHLVRRRGQEARLRCSPMKGHSHVYWYRQLPEEGLKFMVYLQKENIIDESGMPKERFSAEFPKEGPSILRIQQVVRGDSAAYFCASSPPAGSNYGYTFGSGTRLTVV.